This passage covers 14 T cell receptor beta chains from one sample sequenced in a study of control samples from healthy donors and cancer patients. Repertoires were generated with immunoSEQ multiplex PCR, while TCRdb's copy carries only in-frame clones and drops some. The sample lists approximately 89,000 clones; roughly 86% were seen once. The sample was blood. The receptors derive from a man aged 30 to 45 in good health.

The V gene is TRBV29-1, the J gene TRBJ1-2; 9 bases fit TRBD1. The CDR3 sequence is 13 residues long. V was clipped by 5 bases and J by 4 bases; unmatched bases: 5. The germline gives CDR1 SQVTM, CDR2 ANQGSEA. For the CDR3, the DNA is TGCAGCGTTCTTGACAGGGGGTCCTATGGCTACACCTTC. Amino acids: CSVLDRGSYGYTF. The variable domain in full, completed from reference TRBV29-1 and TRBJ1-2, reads SAVISQKPSRDICQRGTSLTIQCQVDSQVTMMFWYRQQPGQSLTLIATANQGSEATYESGFVIDKFPISRPNLTFSTLTVSNMSPEDSSIYLCSVLDRGSYGYTFGSGTRLTVV.

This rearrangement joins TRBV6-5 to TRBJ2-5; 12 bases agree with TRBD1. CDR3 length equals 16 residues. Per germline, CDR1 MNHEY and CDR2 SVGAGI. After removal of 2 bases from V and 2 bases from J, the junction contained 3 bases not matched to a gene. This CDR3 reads CASSYGTGGRQETQYF. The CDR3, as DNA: TGTGCCAGCAGTTACGGGACAGGGGGCCGTCAAGAGACCCAGTACTTC.

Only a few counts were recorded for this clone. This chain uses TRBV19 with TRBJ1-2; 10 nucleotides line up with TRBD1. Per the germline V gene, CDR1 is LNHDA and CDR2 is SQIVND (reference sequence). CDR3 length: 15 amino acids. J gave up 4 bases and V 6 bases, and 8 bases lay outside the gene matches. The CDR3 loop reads CASRELRQGAYGYTF. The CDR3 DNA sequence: TGTGCCAGTAGAGAACTCCGACAGGGGGCCTATGGCTACACCTTC. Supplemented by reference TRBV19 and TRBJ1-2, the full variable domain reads DGGITQSPKYLFRKEGQNVTLSCEQNLNHDAMYWYRQDPGQGLRLIYYSQIVNDFQKGDIAEGYSVSREKKESFPLTVTSAQKNPTAFYLCASRELRQGAYGYTFGSGTRLTVV.

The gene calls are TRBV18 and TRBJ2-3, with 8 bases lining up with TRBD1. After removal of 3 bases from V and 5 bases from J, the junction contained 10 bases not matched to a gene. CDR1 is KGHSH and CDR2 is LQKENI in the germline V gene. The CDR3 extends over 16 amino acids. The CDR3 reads CASSPGRQGMGDTQYF. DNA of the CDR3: TGTGCCAGCTCACCGGGGCGACAGGGGATGGGAGATACGCAGTATTTT.

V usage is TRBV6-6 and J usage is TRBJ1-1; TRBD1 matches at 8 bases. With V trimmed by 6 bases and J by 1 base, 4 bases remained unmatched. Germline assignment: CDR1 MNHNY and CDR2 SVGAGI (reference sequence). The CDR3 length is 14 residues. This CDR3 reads CASRQGAGNTEAFF. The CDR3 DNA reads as TGTGCCAGCAGGCAGGGGGCAGGGAACACTGAAGCTTTCTTT.

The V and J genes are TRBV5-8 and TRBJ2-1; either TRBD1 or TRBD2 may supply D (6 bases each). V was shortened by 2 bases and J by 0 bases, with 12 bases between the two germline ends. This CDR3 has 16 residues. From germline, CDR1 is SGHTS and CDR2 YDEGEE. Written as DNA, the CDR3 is TGTGCCAGCAGCTTCTCCGGGGGCCTCTCCTACAATGAGCAGTTCTTC. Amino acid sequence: CASSFSGGLSYNEQFF.

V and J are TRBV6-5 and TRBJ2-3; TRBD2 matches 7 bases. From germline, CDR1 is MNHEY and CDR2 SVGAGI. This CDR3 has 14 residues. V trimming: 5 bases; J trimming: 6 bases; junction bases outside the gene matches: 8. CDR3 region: CASSLGTIRDTQYF. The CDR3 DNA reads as TGTGCCAGCAGTCTCGGGACTATCAGGGATACGCAGTATTTT.

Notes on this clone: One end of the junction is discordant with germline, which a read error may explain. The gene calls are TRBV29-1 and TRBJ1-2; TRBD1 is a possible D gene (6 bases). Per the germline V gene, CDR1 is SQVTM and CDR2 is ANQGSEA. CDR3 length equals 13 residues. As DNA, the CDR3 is TGCAGCGTCGAAGGTGGCAGGGGCTATGGCTACACCTTC. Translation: CSVEGGRGYGYTF. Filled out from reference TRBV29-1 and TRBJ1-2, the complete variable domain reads SAVISQKPSRDICQRGTSLTIQCQVDSQVTMMFWYRQQPGQSLTLIATANQGSEATYESGFVIDKFPISRPNLTFSTLTVSNMSPEDSSIYLCSVEGGRGYGYTFGSGTRLTVV.

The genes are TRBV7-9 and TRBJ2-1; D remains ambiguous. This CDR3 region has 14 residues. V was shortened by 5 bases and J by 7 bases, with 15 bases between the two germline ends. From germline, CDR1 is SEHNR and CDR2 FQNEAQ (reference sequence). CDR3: CASSPLGFWNEQFF. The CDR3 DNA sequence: TGTGCCAGCAGCCCCCTTGGGTTTTGGAATGAGCAGTTCTTC. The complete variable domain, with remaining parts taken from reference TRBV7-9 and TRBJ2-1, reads DTGVSQNPRHKITKRGQNVTFRCDPISEHNRLYWYRQTLGQGPEFLTYFQNEAQLEKSRLLSDRFSAERPKGSFSTLEIQRTEQGDSAMYLCASSPLGFWNEQFFGPGTRLTVL.

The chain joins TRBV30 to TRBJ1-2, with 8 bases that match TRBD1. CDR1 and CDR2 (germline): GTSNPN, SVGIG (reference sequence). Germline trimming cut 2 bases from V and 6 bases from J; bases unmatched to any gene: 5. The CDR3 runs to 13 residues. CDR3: CAWSLRQGNGYTF. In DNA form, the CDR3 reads TGTGCCTGGAGTCTCAGACAGGGGAATGGCTACACCTTC.

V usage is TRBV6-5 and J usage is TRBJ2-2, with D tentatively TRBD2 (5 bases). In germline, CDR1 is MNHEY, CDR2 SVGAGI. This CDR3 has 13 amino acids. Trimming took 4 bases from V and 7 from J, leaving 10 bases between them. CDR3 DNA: TGTGCCAGCAGTTTCGGGGTTGTCGGGGAGCTGTTTTTT. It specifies CASSFGVVGELFF.

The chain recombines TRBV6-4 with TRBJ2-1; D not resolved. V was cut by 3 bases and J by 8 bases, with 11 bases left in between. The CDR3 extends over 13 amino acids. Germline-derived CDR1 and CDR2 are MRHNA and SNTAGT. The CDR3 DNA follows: TGTGCCAGCAGTGAAGAGATCGGCTATGAGCAGTTCTTC. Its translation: CASSEEIGYEQFF.

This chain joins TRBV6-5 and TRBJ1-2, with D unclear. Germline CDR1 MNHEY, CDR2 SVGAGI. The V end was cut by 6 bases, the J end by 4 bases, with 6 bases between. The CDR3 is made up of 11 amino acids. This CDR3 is CASREGYGYTF. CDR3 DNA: TGTGCCAGCAGGGAGGGCTATGGCTACACCTTC.

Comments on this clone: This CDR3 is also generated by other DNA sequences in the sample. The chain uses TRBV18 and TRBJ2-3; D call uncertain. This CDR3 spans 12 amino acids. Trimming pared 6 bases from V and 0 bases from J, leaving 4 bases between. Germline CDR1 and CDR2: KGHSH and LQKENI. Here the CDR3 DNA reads TGTGCCAGCTCGCCTAGCACAGATACGCAGTATTTT. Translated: CASSPSTDTQYF.